This T cell receptor (beta chain) was recorded in a study of radiotherapy plus CTLA-4 blockade in lung cancer. Study-level results: Reportedly, early blood T cell clone dynamics best predicted response, with interferon-beta. Once radiotherapy plus ipilimumab had been given, TCR clones derived from tumor expanded in blood.

Profiled with immunoSEQ multiplex PCR; TCRdb holds only in-frame clones, not every one. The top ten clones hold around 4% of a sample with tens of thousands of clones, about four fifths of them seen once. Notes on this clone: Antigen: not known.

The germline V gene has CDR1 SGHRS and CDR2 YFSETQ. The CDR3 runs 14 residues. The junction had 7 bases not matched to a gene; V was cut back by 4 bases and J by 4 bases. Sequencing used peripheral blood, obtained from a patient treated with radiotherapy plus ipilimumab. The chain has TRBV5-1 and TRBJ1-2; 7 bases are shared with TRBD1. This receptor was taken from a human donor with non-small cell lung cancer who had a partial response to radiotherapy plus ipilimumab. Some clones in this sample may be carry-over from other donors' samples. Written as DNA, the CDR3 is TGCGCCAGCAGCGCCGGGACAGTGGGCTATGGCTACACCTTC. This gives the protein CASSAGTVGYGYTF.